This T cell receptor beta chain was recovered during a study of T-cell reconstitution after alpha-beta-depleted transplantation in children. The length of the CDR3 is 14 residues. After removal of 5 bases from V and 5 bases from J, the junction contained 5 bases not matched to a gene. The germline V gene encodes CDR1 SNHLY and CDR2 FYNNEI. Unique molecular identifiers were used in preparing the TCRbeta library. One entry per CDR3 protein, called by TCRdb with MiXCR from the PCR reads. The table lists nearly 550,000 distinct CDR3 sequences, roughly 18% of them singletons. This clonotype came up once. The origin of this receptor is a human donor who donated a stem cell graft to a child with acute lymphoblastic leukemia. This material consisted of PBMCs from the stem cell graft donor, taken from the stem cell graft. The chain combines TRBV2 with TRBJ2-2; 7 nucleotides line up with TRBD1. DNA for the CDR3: TGTGCCAGCAGTAAAGAGGGGGCAACCGGGGAGCTGTTTTTT. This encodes CASSKEGATGELFF.